These 28 T cell receptor beta chains originate from one sample sequenced in a study of T cell repertoires and HLA-DP antigens. Their specific antigens are unknown. Assay: immunoSEQ multiplex PCR; the TCRdb copy retains only in-frame clones and omits some. The profile shows almost 90,000 clones, approximately 86% of them singletons. Source material: CD4+ T cells from PBMCs. The source is a man aged 50 or older in good health and CMV-seronegative.

On this clone itself: Just one base apart from a much larger clone, this may be a read error. Other DNA sequences in the sample encode the same CDR3. The chain links TRBV2 to TRBJ2-2; D might be TRBD2 (5 bases). The length of the CDR3 is 15 residues. The germline V gene encodes CDR1 SNHLY and CDR2 FYNNEI. The CDR3 nucleotides read TGTGCCAGCAGTGCTACTTGGGCGCGCACCGGGGAGTTGTTTTTT. Residues: CASSATWARTGELFF.

This clone was detected a few times. The chain uses TRBV5-6 and TRBJ1-1; TRBD1 might be the D (5 bases). V lost 4 bases and J lost 8, with 18 bases in between. CDR1 SGHDT and CDR2 YYEEEE come from the germline V gene. The CDR3 is made up of 14 amino acids. DNA for the CDR3: TGTGCCAGCAGCCCCAAGGGTAGGGGCGGGGAAGCTTTCTTT. This sequence encodes CASSPKGRGGEAFF.

The V call is TRBV6-1, the J call TRBJ2-7; D might be TRBD1 (6 bases). The CDR3 loop spans 12 amino acids. Germline lookup yields CDR1 MNHNS and CDR2 SASEGT. V lost 7 bases to trimming and J lost 3 bases, with 10 bases between them. The CDR3 here is CASTTTGYEQYF. CDR3 DNA sequence: TGTGCCAGCACTACGACAGGCTACGAGCAGTACTTC.

The rearrangement joins TRBV19 to TRBJ1-5; tentative D call: TRBD1 (6 bases). This CDR3 is 15 amino acids long. The germline CDR1 and CDR2 sequences are LNHDA and SQIVND (reference sequence). V dropped 0 bases and J dropped 4 bases, with 10 bases sitting between them. The CDR3 nucleotides are TGTGCCAGTAGTATAGATCCCACAGGGAATCAGCCCCAGCATTTT. Protein sequence: CASSIDPTGNQPQHF.

This chain joins TRBV27 and TRBJ2-5; the match to TRBD2 covers 7 bases. The CDR3 sequence is 15 residues long. With V trimmed by 6 bases and J by 3 bases, 10 bases remained unmatched. Germline V gene lookup returns CDR1 MNHEY and CDR2 SMNVEV (reference sequence). The CDR3 nucleotides read TGTGCCAGCAGGGCCAAAGCGGGGTTTAAAGAGACCCAGTACTTC. Encoded protein: CASRAKAGFKETQYF.

The V and J genes are TRBV6-5 and TRBJ1-1, with D unclear. V lost 8 bases, J lost 0 bases, and 1 base lay in between. CDR1 and CDR2 (germline): MNHEY, SVGAGI. The CDR3 covers 10 residues. CDR3 in DNA: TGTGCCAGCCTGAACACTGAAGCTTTCTTT. Amino acid sequence: CASLNTEAFF.

The chain carries TRBV6-1 and TRBJ2-3; 8 bases map to TRBD1. The V segment lost 7 bases and the J segment 0 bases; nucleotides outside the gene matches: 6. The CDR3 consists of 15 residues. Germline lookup yields CDR1 MNHNS and CDR2 SASEGT. CDR3 bases: TGTGCCAGCAATGGACAGGGAGGAAGCACAGATACGCAGTATTTT. The encoded protein is CASNGQGGSTDTQYF.

CDR3 sequence: CAWRLSTYGYTF. CDR3 bases: TGTGCCTGGAGATTGTCGACCTATGGCTACACCTTC. The chain has TRBV30 and TRBJ1-2, with no clear D. This CDR3 is built from 12 residues. V lost 3 bases to trimming and J lost 4 bases, with 9 bases between them. Germline loops: CDR1 GTSNPN, CDR2 SVGIG (reference sequence).

The J gene is TRBJ1-5, the V gene TRBV27; D is unclear. Germline V lookup: CDR1 MNHEY, CDR2 SMNVEV (reference sequence). Trimming left V 4 bases short and J 0 bases short, with 13 bases between. The length of the CDR3 is 16 residues. The CDR3 DNA sequence: TGTGCCAGCAGTTCATACGGCCCAAATAGCAATCAGCCCCAGCATTTT. It specifies CASSSYGPNSNQPQHF.

This rearrangement joins TRBV10-3 to TRBJ2-3; possibly TRBD1 for D (6 bases). V lost 9 bases and J 0 bases, leaving 22 bases between the germline ends. The CDR3 spans 17 residues. Germline V lookup: CDR1 ENHRY, CDR2 SYGVKD. CDR3 protein: CAISGETGQTSTDTQYF. The CDR3 nucleotides read TGTGCCATTTCCGGTGAAACGGGACAAACGAGCACAGATACGCAGTATTTT.

The count of this clone is one. J is TRBJ1-2 and V is TRBV11-2; TRBD1 matches at 9 bases. The germline gives CDR1 SGHAT, CDR2 FQNNGV. Germline trimming cut 4 bases from V and 4 bases from J; bases unmatched to any gene: 16. The CDR3 covers 18 residues. DNA for the CDR3: TGTGCCAGCAGCTCAGCCTCGATACAGGGGGCGCTTGGCTATGGCTACACCTTC. This sequence encodes CASSSASIQGALGYGYTF.

This clone was detected only once. The chain links TRBV19 to TRBJ1-6; 7 nucleotides line up with TRBD1. Germline CDR1 reads LNHDA; CDR2 reads SQIVND (reference sequence). The CDR3 runs 14 residues. The ends lost 3 bases at V and 5 bases at J; junction bases unmatched: 1. For the CDR3, the DNA is TGTGCCAGTAGTATCGACAGGGATAATTCACCCCTCCACTTT. Protein sequence: CASSIDRDNSPLHF.

In its sample, this clone was seen a few times. The sample contains more than one DNA sequence encoding this CDR3. The chain joins TRBV18 to TRBJ2-5, with no clear D. The CDR3 is 11 amino acids. V lost 3 bases and J lost 2, with 1 base in between. Germline CDR1 and CDR2: KGHSH and LQKENI. The CDR3 region is CASSPQETQYF. Here the CDR3 DNA reads TGTGCCAGCTCACCTCAAGAGACCCAGTACTTC.

The rearrangement uses TRBV11-3 and TRBJ2-3; 10 nucleotides agree with TRBD2. Germline CDR1 is SGHNT and CDR2 is YENEEA. Trimming took 1 base from V and 5 from J; bases not matched to a gene: 9. This CDR3 contains 17 residues. In DNA, the CDR3 is TGTGCCAGCAGCTTAGGTCCCAGCGGGAGGGCCCAAGATACGCAGTATTTT. It is translated as CASSLGPSGRAQDTQYF.

V is TRBV6-1 and J is TRBJ2-1; 12 bases line up with TRBD2. Germline V gene sequence: CDR1 MNHNS, CDR2 SASEGT. The CDR3 extends over 18 amino acids. The V gene end was trimmed by 4 bases and the J gene end by 10 bases; junction bases not matched to a gene: 17. The CDR3 bases are TGTGCCAGCAGTGGCTGGACTAGCGGGAAATCCAAAGTTGGGGAGCAGTTCTTC. Translating it yields CASSGWTSGKSKVGEQFF.

The rearrangement links TRBV18 to TRBJ2-3; 14 nucleotides match TRBD2. Trimming took 5 bases from V and 2 from J; bases not matched to a gene: 6. CDR1 and CDR2 from the germline V gene are KGHSH and LQKENI. The CDR3 contains 17 residues. CDR3 loop: CASSSGLAGANTDTQYF. The CDR3 region has the DNA TGTGCCAGCTCATCGGGACTAGCGGGGGCCAACACAGATACGCAGTATTTT.

The rearrangement joins TRBV19 to TRBJ2-5, with D uncertain. V was shortened by 5 bases and J by 5 bases, with 12 bases between the two germline ends. CDR1 and CDR2 (germline): LNHDA, SQIVND (reference sequence). The CDR3 is 13 amino acids. The CDR3 region is CASSSSIIETQYF. The CDR3, as DNA: TGTGCCAGTAGTTCGTCGATCATTGAGACCCAGTACTTC.

V and J are TRBV2 and TRBJ2-2; possibly TRBD1 for D (5 bases). Between the trimmed V and J ends, which lost 4 bases and 1 base, there was a span of 10 bases. There are 15 residues in the CDR3. Germline V CDR1 and CDR2: SNHLY, FYNNEI. CDR3 protein: CASSAQGLNTGELFF. CDR3 nucleotides: TGTGCCAGCAGTGCGCAGGGTTTGAACACCGGGGAGCTGTTTTTT. Full variable domain (rest looked up from reference TRBV2 and TRBJ2-2): EPEVTQTPSHQVTQMGQEVILRCVPISNHLYFYWYRQILGQKVEFLVSFYNNEISEKSEIFDDQFSVERPDGSNFTLKIRSTKLEDSAMYFCASSAQGLNTGELFFGEGSRLTVL.

The chain carries TRBV5-1 and TRBJ2-3; 12 nucleotides align to TRBD2. This CDR3 contains 17 residues. Germline V gene lookup returns CDR1 SGHRS and CDR2 YFSETQ. Unmatched junction bases numbered 9, after V lost 4 bases and J lost 3 bases. The CDR3 is CASSLHLGTSGTDTQYF. CDR3 coding DNA: TGCGCCAGCAGCCTTCACCTAGGGACTAGCGGGACAGATACGCAGTATTTT.

The DNA of the CDR3 is TGTGCCAGCAGCTCAGGACAGACTGGGGCCAACGTCCTGACTTTC. This sequence encodes CASSSGQTGANVLTF. The gene calls are TRBV7-6 and TRBJ2-6; tentative D call: TRBD1 (6 bases). The CDR3 runs 15 residues. V was pared by 4 bases and J by 2 bases, with 9 bases between. Germline CDR1 is SGHVS and CDR2 is FNYEAQ.

The sample holds one count of this clone. This chain joins TRBV5-1 and TRBJ1-2, with D possibly matching TRBD1 (6 bases). Trimming cost V 1 base and J 3 bases, with 10 bases left between them. The germline V gene encodes CDR1 SGHRS and CDR2 YFSETQ. The length of the CDR3 is 14 residues. The CDR3 here is CASSLTGADYGYTF. The CDR3 nucleotides are TGCGCCAGCAGCTTGACGGGGGCCGACTATGGCTACACCTTC.

The rearrangement joins TRBV10-2 to TRBJ2-3; the match to TRBD1 covers 9 bases. Germline CDR1 WSHSY, CDR2 SAAADI. V lost 6 bases, J lost 1 base, and 5 bases stayed unmatched. The CDR3 spans 15 residues. The CDR3 reads CASRDRTGGTDTQYF. The CDR3 region has the DNA TGCGCCAGCAGGGATCGGACAGGGGGCACAGATACGCAGTATTTT.

The V and J genes are TRBV9 and TRBJ1-6, with D possibly being TRBD1 (6 bases). CDR3 length: 13 amino acids. Per the germline V gene, CDR1 is SGDLS and CDR2 is YYNGEE. V dropped 3 bases and J dropped 7 bases, with 8 bases sitting between them. The CDR3 nucleotides are TGTGCCAGCAGCGCAGGGGAAAATTCACCCCTCCACTTT. It yields the protein CASSAGENSPLHF.

The chain employs TRBV5-8 and TRBJ1-2, with D hard to call. The CDR3 extends over 11 amino acids. V lost 7 bases to trimming and J lost 5 bases, with 9 bases between them. Per germline, CDR1 SGHTS and CDR2 YDEGEE. The CDR3 reads CASVFGYGYTF. The DNA of the CDR3 is TGTGCCAGCGTATTTGGGTATGGCTACACCTTC.

V gene TRBV6-6 combines with J gene TRBJ2-7, with 8 nucleotides matching TRBD1. The length of the CDR3 is 15 residues. The germline V gene has CDR1 MNHNY and CDR2 SVGAGI (reference sequence). The trim removed 10 bases at V and 7 bases at J, leaving 18 bases unmatched. CDR3 region: CATSAARTGSGEQYF. The CDR3 DNA is TGTGCCACCTCGGCGGCCCGGACAGGGTCTGGGGAGCAGTACTTC.

The rearrangement links TRBV29-1 to TRBJ1-5; 12 bases are a match to TRBD1. Trimming at V came to 5 bases and at J to 7 bases, leaving 9 bases not matched to a gene. The CDR3 spans 15 residues. Germline-derived CDR1 and CDR2 are SQVTM and ANQGSEA. CDR3 residues: CSVQRDRGPGQPQHF. CDR3 bases: TGCAGCGTTCAAAGGGACAGGGGGCCGGGGCAGCCCCAGCATTTT.

This chain links TRBV5-1 with TRBJ2-1; TRBD2 aligns across 10 bases. V lost 4 bases to trimming and J lost 7 bases; unmatched junction nucleotides: 8. Germline lookup yields CDR1 SGHRS and CDR2 YFSETQ. This CDR3 region has 15 residues. The CDR3 sequence is CASSPRAGGHNEQFF. The DNA of the CDR3 is TGCGCCAGCAGCCCGCGAGCGGGAGGGCATAATGAGCAGTTCTTC.

The V call is TRBV11-2, the J call TRBJ2-7; no definite D call. The CDR3 sequence is 12 residues long. Germline lookup yields CDR1 SGHAT and CDR2 FQNNGV. V lost 1 base and J 6 bases, leaving 7 bases between the germline ends. In DNA, the CDR3 is TGTGCCAGCAGCTTAGTAGAGAGCGAGCAGTACTTC. Translating gives CASSLVESEQYF.